The clone carrying this T cell receptor beta chain has ten or more counts. Antigen unknown. Trimming took 4 bases from V and 7 from J, leaving 10 bases between them. In germline, CDR1 is SQVTM, CDR2 ANQGSEA. The CDR3 loop spans 12 amino acids. From fresh peripheral blood, 8.5 to 10 ml in volume, the PBMCs were obtained. These data come from a study of Graves' ophthalmopathy and Graves' hyperthyroidism. Turning to the study itself: The study drew peripheral blood at initial diagnosis, before any treatment. Notes on the study in general: For separating ophthalmopathy from stable hyperthyroidism, a 13-signature model gave approximately 90% sensitivity and roughly 83% specificity.

Amplification of TCR beta CDR3 regions used RNA transcripts. HTBI primers were used in a first-round RT-PCR, which preceded a second-round multiplex PCR. TCRdb re-analysed the multiplex PCR reads in MiXCR, keeping a single row per CDR3 protein. The sample gives almost 750,000 distinct CDR3 sequences, 40% of which show up once; 44% is in the top ten. V gene TRBV29-1 combines with J gene TRBJ2-2; D is undetermined. The source material was peripheral blood. The TCR comes from an adult man with Graves' ophthalmopathy. The CDR3 spells CSVARSHGELFF. As DNA, the CDR3 is TGCAGCGTTGCTCGGAGCCACGGGGAGCTGTTTTTT.